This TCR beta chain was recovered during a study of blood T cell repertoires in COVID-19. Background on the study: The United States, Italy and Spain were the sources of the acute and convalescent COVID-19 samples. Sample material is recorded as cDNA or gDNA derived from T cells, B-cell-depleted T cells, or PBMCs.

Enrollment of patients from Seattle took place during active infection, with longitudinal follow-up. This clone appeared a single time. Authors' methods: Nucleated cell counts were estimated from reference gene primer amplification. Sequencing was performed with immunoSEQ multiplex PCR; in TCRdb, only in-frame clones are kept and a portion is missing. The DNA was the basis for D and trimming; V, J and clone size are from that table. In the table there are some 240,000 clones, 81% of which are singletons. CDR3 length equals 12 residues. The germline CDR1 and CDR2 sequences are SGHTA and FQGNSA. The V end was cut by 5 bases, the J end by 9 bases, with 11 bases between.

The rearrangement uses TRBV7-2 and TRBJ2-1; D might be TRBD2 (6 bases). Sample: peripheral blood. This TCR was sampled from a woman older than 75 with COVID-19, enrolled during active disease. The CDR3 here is CASSPGGGEQFF. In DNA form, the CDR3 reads TGTGCCAGCAGCCCCGGGGGAGGTGAGCAGTTCTTC. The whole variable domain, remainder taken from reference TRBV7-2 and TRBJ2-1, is GAGVSQSPSNKVTEKGKDVELRCDPISGHTALYWYRQSLGQGLEFLIYFQGNSAPDKSGLPSDRFSAERTGGSVSTLTIQRTQQEDSAVYLCASSPGGGEQFFGPGTRLTVL.